This T cell receptor beta chain was recorded in a study of identical twins. The study, taken as a whole, reports: Cross-sectional statistical analysis, not tracking of the same donors, underpinned the conclusions.

A single record per CDR3 protein comes from TCRdb applying MiXCR to the 5' RACE reads. There are roughly 690,000 distinct CDR3 sequences in the sample; around 6% occur only once, and 1.5% to 2% lies in the top ten. Trimming removed 10 bases from V and 2 bases from J; junction bases left unmatched: 11. Germline CDR1 is LGHNA and CDR2 is YSLEER. There are 15 residues in the CDR3. About this clonotype itself: Antigen unknown.

This receptor was obtained from a young man in good health. This chain joins TRBV4-3 and TRBJ2-3, with 8 bases matching TRBD2. The specimen sequenced was naive T cells sorted from blood. The CDR3, as DNA: TGCGCCACCGGGAGGGACCTGGGGAACACAGATACGCAGTATTTT. It specifies CATGRDLGNTDTQYF.